The rows below give T cell receptor beta chains drawn from one sample of a study of T cell responses to AZD1222 COVID-19 vaccine. TCRdb's copy holds only in-frame clones and misses some; the assay was immunoSEQ multiplex PCR. The sample includes about 100,000 clones, 84% seen only once; the top ten take about a sixth. The sample in question was peripheral blood, obtained on day 0 of AZD1222 vaccination. Receptor source: an adult in good health. Both conserved end residues are part of each CDR3. D genes are given only for firm matches. Expanded clones are given a class, and other clones once, few, many or no size at all.

few	-	TRBV12-5	TRBJ1-5	TGTGCTAGTGGTTTGGCAAACGACAGGAGTTTCCAGCCCCAGCATTTT	CASGLANDRSFQPQHF
-	TRBD1	TRBV9	TRBJ1-4	TGTGCCAGCAGCGTAGGTCCCCACGGACAGGCGGGGAATGAAAAACTGTTTTTT	CASSVGPHGQAGNEKLFF
-	-	TRBV5-5	TRBJ1-4	TGTGCCAGCAGCTTTGCGGCTAATGAAAAACTGTTTTTT	CASSFAANEKLFF
-	-	TRBV5-4	TRBJ2-6	TGTGCCAGCAGCCACGGGGGCCCTGGGGCCAACGTCCTGACTTTC	CASSHGGPGANVLTF
few	-	TRBV18	TRBJ1-4	TGTGCCAGCTCACCTCCAAACCAGGGGAGGGGTTCGACTAATGAAAAACTGTTTTTT	CASSPPNQGRGSTNEKLFF
-	TRBD2	TRBV6-5	TRBJ2-7	TGTGCCAGCAGTTACTCGATAGCGGGAAACTACGAGCAGTACTTC	CASSYSIAGNYEQYF
-	-	TRBV5-6	TRBJ1-2	TGTGCCAGCAGCTTGGACAGGCTTTACCCTTATGGCTACACCTTC	CASSLDRLYPYGYTF
once	-	TRBV30	TRBJ1-6	TGTGCCTGGAGTGTACGAGGCAGCCGAAATTCACCCCTCCACTTT	CAWSVRGSRNSPLHF
-	-	TRBV10-1	TRBJ1-5	TGCGCCAGCAGTGAACAGGGTAATCAGCCCCAGCATTTT	CASSEQGNQPQHF
-	-	TRBV11-2	TRBJ2-5	TGTGCCAGCAGCTCGGAAGTCCACCAGTACTTC	CASSSEVHQYF
-	-	TRBV20-1	TRBJ1-5	TGCAGTGCTAGTTCCGGAGTATCCGTTAATCAGCCCCAGCATTTT	CSASSGVSVNQPQHF
-	-	TRBV5-4	TRBJ1-1	TGTGCCAGCAGCTATGGGGCTGCGAACACTGAAGCTTTCTTT	CASSYGAANTEAFF
few	TRBD1	TRBV19	TRBJ1-2	TGTGCCAGTAGTGAGCCCGGGACAGGCTCTAACTATGGCTACACCTTC	CASSEPGTGSNYGYTF
-	-	TRBV5-5	TRBJ2-1	TGTGCCAGCAGCTCGTTGGGGCGGGATTTCGACAATGAGCAGTTCTTC	CASSSLGRDFDNEQFF
-	TRBD1	TRBV18	TRBJ1-4	TGTGCCAGCTCACCAGCGACAGGGAATGAAAAACTGTTTTTT	CASSPATGNEKLFF
-	-	TRBV6-5	TRBJ2-1	TGTGCCAGCAGTTACTCGGAGGAGAGCTCCTACAATGAGCAGTTCTTC	CASSYSEESSYNEQFF
once	TRBD1	TRBV6-5	TRBJ1-3	TGTGCCAGCAGCCTACAGGGGGGTGGAAACACCATATATTTT	CASSLQGGGNTIYF
-	-	TRBV19	TRBJ1-6	TGTGCCAGTAATTTAGACCGGAGGCGCATAGCACCCCTCCACTTT	CASNLDRRRIAPLHF
-	TRBD1	TRBV5-1	TRBJ2-3	TGCGCCAGCAGCCCCGACAGGGGCACAGATACGCAGTATTTT	CASSPDRGTDTQYF
-	TRBD2	TRBV4-1	TRBJ2-7	TGCGCCAGCAGCCAACAGACTAGCGGGCTCTACGAGCAGTACTTC	CASSQQTSGLYEQYF
-	-	TRBV18	TRBJ1-1	TGTGCCAGCTCACCAGAATTGGGTACTGAAGCTTTCTTT	CASSPELGTEAFF
-	TRBD2	TRBV27	TRBJ2-1	TGTGCCAGCCTCCCCTGGACTAGCGGGAGTGGTGAGCAGTTCTTC	CASLPWTSGSGEQFF
-	-	TRBV5-6	TRBJ2-5	TGTGCCAGCAGCTTTCAGGAGACCCAGTACTTC	CASSFQETQYF
-	-	TRBV7-8	TRBJ1-5	TGTGCCAGCAGCTTACGGGACCGCAATCAGCCCCAGCATTTT	CASSLRDRNQPQHF
-	TRBD2	TRBV6-4	TRBJ2-1	TGTGCCAAGCAAACCTCGGGACTAGCGGGGGGGGAATCCTACAATGAGCAGTTCTTC	CAKQTSGLAGGESYNEQFF
few	TRBD1	TRBV27	TRBJ1-2	TGTGCCAGCGGGACAGGTTATGGCTACACCTTC	CASGTGYGYTF
-	-	TRBV7-9	TRBJ1-1	TGTGCCAGCAGCTTATATACTGAAGCTTTCTTT	CASSLYTEAFF
few	-	TRBV7-2	TRBJ2-1	TGTGCCAGCAGCCAAAGGGAAAGCTCCTACAATGAGCAGTTCTTC	CASSQRESSYNEQFF
-	-	TRBV4-1	TRBJ1-4	TGCGCCAGCAGCCAAGATTACAGGTCTTATAATGAAAAACTGTTTTTT	CASSQDYRSYNEKLFF
-	-	TRBV19	TRBJ1-1	TGTGCCAGTACGGAGGGGTTGCATGGGAACACTGAAGCTTTCTTT	CASTEGLHGNTEAFF
-	-	TRBV19	TRBJ1-5	TGTGCCAGTCGGGACTTCGGAGATCAGCCCCAGCATTTT	CASRDFGDQPQHF
-	TRBD1	TRBV6-5	TRBJ1-1	TGTGCCAGCAGTCCGCGGACAGGGTTCAACACTGAAGCTTTCTTT	CASSPRTGFNTEAFF
few	-	TRBV6-1	TRBJ2-5	TGTGCCAGCAGTGATTATCACGGGCGGCCAGAGACCCAGTACTTC	CASSDYHGRPETQYF
few	-	TRBV9	TRBJ1-2	TGTGCCAGCACTACAGGCTATGGCTACACCTTC	CASTTGYGYTF
-	-	TRBV7-3	TRBJ2-5	TGTGCCAGCAGCTTAAACGGGAACAGCCAAGAGACCCAGTACTTC	CASSLNGNSQETQYF
-	-	TRBV30	TRBJ1-6	TGTGCCTGGAGACAGGGAGGCTCACCCCTCCACTTT	CAWRQGGSPLHF
-	TRBD2	TRBV7-6	TRBJ2-2	TGTGCCAGCAGCTTAGAAAGCGGCGGGGGGGCATCCGGGGAGCTGTTTTTT	CASSLESGGGASGELFF